These 17 T cell receptor beta chains originate from one sample sequenced in a study of blood T cells in healthy people across ages (dated by TCRdb to the mid-2010s). Receptors were amplified or captured by 5' RACE. Sequencing was carried out with an Illumina HiSeq 2500. The second PCR ran for about 6 to 11 cycles and used a J-beta primer mix along with a sample-barcoded 5' primer. In TCRdb, the public reads were trimmed at Q25 with fastp and aligned with MiXCR, with productive beta chains retained. Rows matching on CDR3 protein sequence are summarized as one entry with the most common DNA and genes. Present in this sample are around 800,000 distinct CDR3 sequences, around 68% of which were seen just once. Roughly 25% of the sample rests with the top ten. Sample: blood. The receptors here all came from a man aged 25-45 years in good health.

The chain recombines TRBV9 with TRBJ2-4; the D is unclear. The J call may be incorrect, as the DNA end agrees better with TRBJ2-7. Per the germline V gene, CDR1 is SGDLS and CDR2 is YYNGEE. This CDR3 has 14 residues. DNA of the CDR3: TGTGCCAGCAGCTTTAGTACGGAAAATTACGAGCAGTACTTC. Residues: CASSFSTENYEQYF.

CDR3 in amino acids: CASRPGLTQETQYF. CDR3 sequence (DNA): TGTGCCAGCAGGCCGGGACTAACACAAGAGACCCAGTACTTC. The chain employs TRBV6-2 or TRBV6-3 and TRBJ2-5; TRBD2 aligns across 7 bases. Trimming removed 6 bases from V and 2 bases from J; junction bases left unmatched: 6. There are 14 residues in the CDR3. Germline assignment: CDR1 MNHEY and CDR2 SVGEGT.

This chain links TRBV7-6 with TRBJ1-6; D unclear. The V gene's germline CDR1 is SGHVS and CDR2 FNYEAQ. CDR3 length: 18 amino acids. The V and J ends lost 5 bases and 9 bases respectively, with 26 bases between them. The CDR3 bases are TGTGCCAGCAGCAATACCCCGGGCTCGGCGGGCTTAAGTTCACCCCTCCACTTT. This gives the protein CASSNTPGSAGLSSPLHF.

In this sample, this clonotype turned up a few times. The V gene is TRBV24-1, the J gene TRBJ2-7; D remains ambiguous. The DNA end is more similar to TRBJ2-5, so the J call may be wrong. This CDR3 region has 13 residues. CDR1 and CDR2 from the germline V gene are KGHDR and SFDVKD. The CDR3 region is CATSDTLIETQYF. Here the CDR3 DNA reads TGTGCCACCAGTGACACCCTAATCGAGACCCAGTACTTC.

The V call is TRBV30, the J call TRBJ2-1, with 7 bases identical to TRBD2. Unmatched junction bases numbered 7, after V lost 3 bases and J lost 2 bases. Germline values: CDR1 GTSNPN, CDR2 SVGIG (reference sequence). The CDR3 sequence is 15 residues long. The CDR3 here is CAWSRLAGTYNEQFF. CDR3 DNA: TGTGCCTGGAGCCGATTAGCGGGTACCTACAATGAGCAGTTCTTC.

V is TRBV10-3 and J is TRBJ1-5; possible D gene TRBD1, 6 bases. In germline, CDR1 is ENHRY, CDR2 SYGVKD. The V gene lost 10 bases and the J gene lost 1 base, with 14 bases spanning the gap. CDR3 length: 14 residues. Here the CDR3 DNA reads TGTGCCACGAGCTTGGGGGCAAGCAATCAGCCCCAGCATTTT. As protein: CATSLGASNQPQHF.

The chain has TRBV28 and TRBJ2-5; tentative D call: TRBD2 (5 bases). This CDR3 region has 11 residues. Germline CDR1 MDHEN, CDR2 SYDVKM. Between the trimmed V and J ends, which lost 4 bases and 11 bases, there was a span of 11 bases. The CDR3 loop is CASSWTWEQYF. The CDR3 DNA is TGTGCCAGCAGTTGGACGTGGGAGCAGTACTTC.

This sequence joins TRBV11-2 and TRBJ2-7, with TRBD1 as a possible D gene (6 bases). Germline V gene lookup returns CDR1 SGHAT and CDR2 FQNNGV. This CDR3 region has 14 residues. Trimming removed 4 bases at V and 2 bases at J, with 12 bases between. The CDR3 nucleotides are TGTGCCAGCAGCTCGCTACAGGGCACCTACGAGCAGTACTTC. Translation: CASSSLQGTYEQYF.

This clonotype appeared a few times. This chain uses TRBV20-1 with TRBJ2-7; TRBD2 aligns across 8 bases. This CDR3 contains 15 residues. Germline V lookup: CDR1 DFQATT, CDR2 SNEGSKA (reference sequence). V was pared by 1 base and J by 3 bases, with 8 bases of the junction left unmatched. The CDR3 region is CSARVRIAGNYEQYF. Here the CDR3 DNA reads TGCAGTGCTAGAGTCAGGATAGCGGGAAACTACGAGCAGTACTTC.

V gene TRBV7-2 combines with J gene TRBJ1-6; 7 nucleotides agree with TRBD1. This CDR3 is 18 amino acids long. CDR1 and CDR2 (germline): SGHTA, FQGNSA. V trimming: 1 base; J trimming: 5 bases; junction bases outside the gene matches: 11. CDR3 loop: CASSLVPPRQGHNSPLHF. The CDR3 DNA sequence: TGTGCCAGCAGCTTAGTCCCCCCGAGACAGGGTCATAATTCACCCCTCCACTTT.

The J gene is TRBJ2-5, the V gene TRBV4-1; 9 positions agree with TRBD1. V shed 1 base, J shed 4 bases, and the junction held 4 bases outside the gene matches. The CDR3 runs 15 residues. Germline V lookup: CDR1 MGHRA, CDR2 YSYEKL. CDR3 residues: CASSQVGQGGETQYF. In DNA form, the CDR3 reads TGCGCCAGCAGCCAAGTGGGACAGGGCGGAGAGACCCAGTACTTC.

This clonotype came up a few times. The V call is TRBV7-2, the J call TRBJ1-2, with TRBD1 matching 9 bases. V lost 3 bases to trimming and J lost 2 bases; unmatched junction nucleotides: 1. CDR3 size: 14 residues. Germline assignment: CDR1 SGHTA and CDR2 FQGNSA. The CDR3 region is CASSFDRGNYGYTF. The CDR3 coding sequence is TGTGCCAGCAGCTTTGACAGGGGGAACTATGGCTACACCTTC.

The chain carries TRBV6-6 and TRBJ1-5, with TRBD1 matching 7 bases. Germline V gene lookup returns CDR1 MNHNY and CDR2 SVGAGI (reference sequence). The CDR3 runs to 16 residues. The J segment lost 3 bases and the V segment lost 5 bases, leaving 10 bases of the junction unmatched. This CDR3 is CASSDAGGVNNQPQHF. The CDR3 nucleotides read TGTGCCAGCAGTGACGCAGGGGGAGTAAACAATCAGCCCCAGCATTTT.

This chain uses TRBV20-1 with TRBJ1-2, with D perhaps TRBD1 (6 bases). This CDR3 has 14 amino acids. The germline CDR1 and CDR2 sequences are DFQATT and SNEGSKA (reference sequence). V gave up 6 bases and J gave up 1 base, with 15 bases separating them. CDR3: CSASDRQVNYGYTF. CDR3 bases: TGCAGTGCCTCCGACAGGCAGGTTAACTATGGCTACACCTTC.

This clonotype came up a few times. A junction boundary mismatches the germline segment, possibly from a read error. V usage is TRBV6-2 or TRBV6-3 and J usage is TRBJ1-4, with TRBD1 identical over 7 bases. The CDR3 has 15 amino acids. CDR1 and CDR2 from the germline V gene are MNHEY and SVGEGT. The CDR3 protein is CASSYKGQTNEKLFF. The CDR3 region has the DNA TGTGCTAGCAGTTACAAGGGACAGACTAATGAAAAACTGTTTTTT.

The chain uses TRBV7-6 and TRBJ2-7; TRBD1 might be the D (5 bases). V was clipped by 1 base and J by 2 bases, with 18 bases between them. The V gene's germline CDR1 is SGHVS and CDR2 FNYEAQ. The CDR3 has 17 amino acids. CDR3 residues: CASSLGSGRAPPYEQYF. The CDR3 DNA is TGTGCCAGCAGCTTAGGATCTGGCAGGGCTCCCCCCTACGAGCAGTACTTC.

This clonotype was observed a single time. The gene calls are TRBV7-3 and TRBJ1-2; 7 positions match TRBD1. With 5 bases clipped from V and 7 bases from J, the junction kept 13 bases outside the gene matches. Germline CDR1 is SGHTA and CDR2 is FQGTGA. This CDR3 comprises 15 residues. CDR3 in amino acids: CASSPRDSRLIGYTF. The CDR3 bases are TGTGCCAGCAGCCCCCGGGACAGCCGGCTTATTGGCTACACCTTC.